This is a list of T cell receptor beta chains from one sample in a study of T cells in Graves' hyperthyroidism and ophthalmopathy. MiXCR, applied by TCRdb to the multiplex PCR reads, yields one record per CDR3 protein. Of around 360,000 distinct CDR3 sequences detected, 12% to 15% appear once; the ten largest clones hold roughly 20%. Source material: blood. The receptors were sampled from a woman aged 55-70 years with Graves' ophthalmopathy. Each CDR3 is given with its conserved first and last residue. A D gene is named only where the DNA matches it firmly. Rows may omit the clone size; those that give it use once, few, many or a size class.

TRBD1 TRBJ2-7 TRBV20-1 - CSATHTGGRNEQYF TGCAGTGCTACACATACAGGGGGCAGAAACGAGCAGTACTTC
- TRBJ2-7 TRBV20-1 many CSARDSRRVYEQYF TGCAGTGCTAGAGATAGCAGGCGGGTCTACGAGCAGTACTTC
TRBD2 TRBJ2-3 TRBV6-1 - CASGGGATDTQYF TGTGCCAGCGGGGGAGGGGCCACAGATACGCAGTATTTT
- TRBJ1-3 TRBV29-1 few CSVETQAGNTIYF TGCAGCGTTGAAACACAAGCTGGAAACACCATATATTTT
TRBD1 TRBJ1-2 TRBV5-4 few CASSFGTGGHSLGYTF TGTGCCAGCAGCTTTGGGACAGGGGGTCATTCGTTGGGCTACACCTTC
TRBD2 TRBJ2-1 TRBV11-2 - CASSLILSGSGDEQFF TGTGCCAGCAGCTTAATCCTCAGCGGGAGCGGGGATGAGCAGTTCTTC
- TRBJ1-1 TRBV15 few CATSRPKGLNTEAFF TGTGCCACCAGCAGACCAAAAGGCTTGAACACTGAAGCTTTCTTT
- TRBJ1-6 TRBV30 many CAWSVRGPATSPLHF TGTGCCTGGAGTGTACGAGGTCCGGCGACCTCACCCCTCCACTTT
TRBD1 TRBJ2-7 TRBV27 many CASSPSPPGDRDEQYF TGTGCCAGCAGTCCTAGTCCGCCCGGGGACAGGGACGAGCAGTACTTC
- TRBJ1-2 TRBV3-1 many CASSQDTRTRYGYTF TGTGCCAGCAGCCAAGACACACGAACCCGCTATGGCTACACCTTC
- TRBJ1-2 TRBV7-9 many CASSPQAGSYGYTF TGTGCCAGCAGCCCTCAGGCAGGGAGCTATGGCTACACCTTC
- TRBJ2-3 TRBV20-1 many CSAYTDTQYF TGCAGTGCTTACACAGATACGCAGTATTTT
- TRBJ2-2 TRBV7-2 many CASSPKRAGELFF TGTGCCAGCAGCCCAAAGCGAGCCGGGGAGCTGTTTTTT
- TRBJ2-1 TRBV12-3/TRBV12-4 many CASSLAESSYNEQFF TGTGCCAGCAGTTTAGCGGAGAGCTCCTACAATGAGCAGTTCTTC
- TRBJ1-2 TRBV6-1 - CASSESVYGYTF TGTGCCAGCAGTGAAAGTGTCTATGGCTACACCTTC
TRBD2 TRBJ2-1 TRBV4-1 - CASSPSSQLAESYNEQFF TGCGCCAGCAGCCCCTCCTCGCAACTAGCGGAGTCATACAATGAGCAGTTCTTC
TRBD2 TRBJ2-3 TRBV28 many CASGRLSGRFTDTQYF TGTGCCAGCGGTCGCCTCAGCGGGAGGTTTACAGATACGCAGTATTTT
- TRBJ1-1 TRBV7-8 few CASSLAGSQAFF TGTGCCAGCAGCTTAGCTGGCAGTCAAGCTTTCTTT
TRBD1 TRBJ1-5 TRBV20-1 many CSARGTGEQPQHF TGCAGTGCTAGAGGGACAGGGGAACAGCCCCAGCATTTT
TRBD1 TRBJ2-7 TRBV6-1 few CASSEMRGPGEQYF TGTGCCAGCAGTGAAATGAGGGGGCCGGGGGAGCAGTACTTC
TRBD2 TRBJ2-7 TRBV20-1 - CSAGGGLFYEQYF TGCAGTGCTGGGGGGGGACTATTCTACGAGCAGTACTTC
- TRBJ1-1 TRBV27 few CASYRVGENTEAFF TGTGCCAGCTATCGAGTAGGGGAGAACACTGAAGCTTTCTTT
- TRBJ2-7 TRBV29-1 - CSVVPVRGEQYF TGCAGCGTTGTCCCGGTACGAGGCGAGCAGTACTTC
TRBD1 TRBJ2-3 TRBV29-1 many CSVVPDRGSTDTQYF TGCAGCGTTGTCCCGGACAGGGGAAGCACAGATACGCAGTATTTT
- TRBJ2-7 TRBV7-6 once CASSFPGAHYEQYF TGTGCCAGCAGCTTTCCGGGAGCGCACTACGAGCAGTACTTC
TRBD2 TRBJ2-6 TRBV2 few CASSPGEGFPGANVLTF TGTGCCAGCAGCCCGGGGGAGGGGTTCCCTGGGGCCAACGTCCTGACTTTC
TRBD1 TRBJ2-4 TRBV6-1 - CASKAGQGTNIQYF TGTGCCAGCAAAGCTGGACAGGGTACAAACATTCAGTACTTC
- TRBJ2-1 TRBV5-1 many CASSEDPTPGNEQFF TGCGCCAGCAGCGAGGACCCAACGCCGGGGAATGAGCAGTTCTTC
TRBD1 TRBJ2-3 TRBV5-1 few CASSLSQTGASTDTQYF TGCGCCAGCAGCTTGAGTCAGACAGGGGCTAGCACAGATACGCAGTATTTT
- TRBJ1-1 TRBV5-1 many CASSTGQPLNTEAFF TGCGCCAGCAGCACAGGACAGCCATTGAACACTGAAGCTTTCTTT
- TRBJ2-1 TRBV6-5 - CASSYSRLAFEQFF TGTGCCAGCAGTTACTCGCGGCTAGCGTTTGAGCAGTTCTTC
TRBD1 TRBJ2-1 TRBV3-1 - CASSQDPGQGANEQFF TGTGCCAGCAGCCAAGATCCGGGACAGGGGGCTAATGAGCAGTTCTTC